One and the same sample provided the 25 T cell receptor beta chains below, sequenced in a study of cytomegalovirus exposure and HLA in healthy donors. PCR was performed using 60 Vbeta and 13 Jbeta primers. The protocol was immunoSEQ multiplex PCR, while the TCRdb copy is restricted to in-frame clones and leaves out a portion. The sample has some 110,000 clones; roughly three quarters are singletons. The material sequenced was PBMCs. These receptors were taken from a young man in good health and CMV-seronegative.

The chain is built from TRBV30 and TRBJ1-1; D is undetermined. Between the trimmed V and J ends, which lost 1 base and 7 bases, there was a span of 7 bases. The length of the CDR3 is 11 residues. Germline V gene sequence: CDR1 GTSNPN, CDR2 SVGIG (reference sequence). The CDR3 here is CAWSGGNEAFF. CDR3 bases: TGTGCCTGGAGTGGAGGAAATGAAGCTTTCTTT.

This clone was recorded a few times. The chain links TRBV30 to TRBJ2-1; TRBD2 agrees at 11 bases. J lost 4 bases, V lost 1 base, and 6 bases had no gene match. The CDR3 extends over 16 amino acids. CDR1 and CDR2 (germline): GTSNPN, SVGIG (reference sequence). The DNA for the CDR3 is TGTGCCTGGAGTGCCTCCGGGACTAGCGGATACAATGAGCAGTTCTTC. This encodes CAWSASGTSGYNEQFF.

This clone was counted only a few times. The V gene is TRBV4-1, the J gene TRBJ1-1, with D perhaps TRBD1 (5 bases). This CDR3 is 17 amino acids long. The germline V and J ends were trimmed by 1 base and 4 bases, with 19 bases remaining between them. Per the germline V gene, CDR1 is MGHRA and CDR2 is YSYEKL. Written as DNA, the CDR3 is TGCGCCAGCAGCCAAGTTTTCCAGGGCTCAACAGGCACTGAAGCTTTCTTT. It specifies CASSQVFQGSTGTEAFF.

In this sample, this clone turned up a few times. J is TRBJ2-4 and V is TRBV2, with TRBD2 matching over 8 bases. The CDR3 has 21 residues. Germline V CDR1 and CDR2: SNHLY, FYNNEI. The J segment lost 0 bases and the V segment lost 2 bases, leaving 18 bases of the junction unmatched. CDR3 amino acids: CASSEPAGAHLVNRAKNIQYF. CDR3 bases: TGTGCCAGCAGTGAACCAGCGGGGGCTCACCTCGTTAATCGAGCCAAAAACATTCAGTACTTC. Variable domain in full (rest from reference TRBV2 and TRBJ2-4): EPEVTQTPSHQVTQMGQEVILRCVPISNHLYFYWYRQILGQKVEFLVSFYNNEISEKSEIFDDQFSVERPDGSNFTLKIRSTKLEDSAMYFCASSEPAGAHLVNRAKNIQYFGAGTRLSVL.

This clone was counted between two and nine times. This chain connects TRBV28 to TRBJ2-5; D is possibly TRBD2 (5 bases). This CDR3 has 12 residues. Deletions cut 7 bases from V and 2 bases from J, with 8 bases between. Germline V gene data show CDR1 as MDHEN and CDR2 as SYDVKM. In nucleotides, the CDR3 is TGTGCCAGCATGTCGGGACAAGAGACCCAGTACTTC. It encodes CASMSGQETQYF.

The chain links TRBV5-4 to TRBJ1-4; D is uncertain. This CDR3 comprises 13 residues. V gave up 0 bases and J gave up 12 bases, with 12 bases separating them. The germline V gene has CDR1 SGHNT and CDR2 YYREEE (reference sequence). The CDR3 is CASSLAQPSELFF. CDR3 in DNA: TGTGCCAGCAGCTTGGCACAGCCCTCCGAACTGTTTTTT.

The V gene is TRBV7-2, the J gene TRBJ2-1, with a tentative D call TRBD2 (5 bases). With 3 bases removed from V and 4 bases from J, the gap between germline ends came to 16 bases. CDR3 size: 16 residues. CDR1 is SGHTA and CDR2 is FQGNSA in the germline V gene. Written as DNA, the CDR3 is TGTGCCAGCAGCTTGGACTCAGCTCTTACATACAATGAGCAGTTCTTC. Translated, it gives CASSLDSALTYNEQFF.

This chain links TRBV18 with TRBJ2-7; tentatively, D is TRBD1 (6 bases). With 2 bases removed from V and 5 bases from J, the gap between germline ends came to 16 bases. Germline V gene lookup returns CDR1 KGHSH and CDR2 LQKENI. The CDR3 is made up of 15 amino acids. CDR3 in amino acids: CASSPESGVSHEQYF. The CDR3 bases are TGTGCCAGCTCACCAGAATCAGGGGTGAGCCACGAGCAGTACTTC.

The gene calls are TRBV15 and TRBJ2-7; TRBD1 agrees at 8 bases. The CDR3 has 14 amino acids. With V trimmed by 0 bases and J by 3 bases, 1 base remained unmatched. Per germline, CDR1 LNHNV and CDR2 YYDKDF (reference sequence). This CDR3 reads CATSRDTGGYEQYF. For the CDR3, the DNA is TGTGCCACCAGCAGAGATACAGGGGGCTACGAGCAGTACTTC.

This clone was detected only a few times. The V call is TRBV25-1, the J call TRBJ1-2; 11 bases agree with TRBD1. Germline values: CDR1 MGHDK, CDR2 SYGVNS. The CDR3 runs to 15 residues. V shed 6 bases and J 3 bases; nucleotides not matched to a gene: 6. The CDR3 protein is CASSPGTGGDYGYTF. The DNA of the CDR3 is TGTGCCAGCAGCCCCGGGACAGGGGGTGACTATGGCTACACCTTC.

CDR3 sequence (DNA): TGTGCCAGCAGTTCCACACAGGGGGCGGAAACTGAAGCTTTCTTT. Protein sequence: CASSSTQGAETEAFF. The V and J genes are TRBV6-6 and TRBJ1-1; 9 positions agree with TRBD1. The J segment lost 5 bases and the V segment lost 4 bases, leaving 8 bases of the junction unmatched. In germline, CDR1 is MNHNY, CDR2 SVGAGI (reference sequence). The CDR3 spans 15 residues.

V and J are TRBV28 and TRBJ1-2; D is perhaps TRBD1 (6 bases). The germline V gene encodes CDR1 MDHEN and CDR2 SYDVKM. This CDR3 has 15 amino acids. Deletions cut 1 base from V and 4 bases from J, with 13 bases between. This chain's CDR3 is CASSLYGGPSYGYTF. CDR3 bases: TGTGCCAGCAGTTTATACGGGGGGCCAAGCTATGGCTACACCTTC.

The rearrangement uses TRBV30 and TRBJ1-4, with a tentative D call TRBD1 (5 bases). The CDR3 runs 13 residues. Per the germline V gene, CDR1 is GTSNPN and CDR2 is SVGIG (reference sequence). V was pared by 5 bases and J by 8 bases, with 15 bases between. The CDR3, as DNA: TGTGCCTGGGTTAGAAGGGGAGGGGAAAAACTGTTTTTT. Protein: CAWVRRGGEKLFF. Combining the CDR3 with reference TRBV30 and TRBJ1-4 gives the whole variable domain SQTIHQWPATLVQPVGSPLSLECTVEGTSNPNLYWYRQAAGRGLQLLFYSVGIGQISSEVPQNLSASRPQDRQFILSSKKLLLSDSGFYLCAWVRRGGEKLFFGSGTQLSVL.

This clone came up a few times. This chain links TRBV19 with TRBJ2-6; 12 bases fit TRBD2. Germline trimming cut 1 base from V and 2 bases from J; bases unmatched to any gene: 3. CDR3 length: 18 residues. Germline V gene sequence: CDR1 LNHDA, CDR2 SQIVND (reference sequence). CDR3 nucleotides: TGTGCCAGTAGTATAGGACTAGCGGGAGTACCTGGGGCCAACGTCCTGACTTTC. This codes for CASSIGLAGVPGANVLTF. Supplemented by reference TRBV19 and TRBJ2-6, the full variable domain reads DGGITQSPKYLFRKEGQNVTLSCEQNLNHDAMYWYRQDPGQGLRLIYYSQIVNDFQKGDIAEGYSVSREKKESFPLTVTSAQKNPTAFYLCASSIGLAGVPGANVLTFGAGSRLTVL.

This sequence joins TRBV2 and TRBJ2-5; TRBD1 matches at 7 bases. Trimming removed 6 bases from V and 3 bases from J; junction bases left unmatched: 7. The V gene's germline CDR1 is SNHLY and CDR2 FYNNEI. The CDR3 sequence is 14 residues long. The CDR3 spells CASSGDTGEETQYF. The CDR3 region has the DNA TGTGCCAGCAGCGGGGACACAGGGGAAGAGACCCAGTACTTC.

The chain couples TRBV7-9 to TRBJ2-2, with TRBD2 matching over 7 bases. The CDR3 sequence is 15 residues long. Germline loops: CDR1 SEHNR, CDR2 FQNEAQ (reference sequence). V lost 6 bases and J lost 7; bases outside the gene matches: 11. The CDR3 DNA sequence: TGTGCCAGCAGGTCGTCGACTAGCAGTGGCGGGGAGCTGTTTTTT. This gives the protein CASRSSTSSGGELFF.

The chain combines TRBV6-5 with TRBJ1-5, with 9 bases matching TRBD1. Germline values: CDR1 MNHEY, CDR2 SVGAGI. CDR3 length equals 14 residues. The trim removed 6 bases at V and 6 bases at J, leaving 6 bases unmatched. The CDR3 region is CASRDRGRGQPQHF. The CDR3, as DNA: TGTGCCAGCAGGGACAGGGGAAGGGGTCAGCCCCAGCATTTT.

In nucleotides, the CDR3 is TGTGCCAGCAGCCGGGACTTGGGACAGATCTACGAGCAGTACTTC. Protein: CASSRDLGQIYEQYF. The gene calls are TRBV28 and TRBJ2-7, with D tentatively TRBD1 (7 bases). The germline V gene has CDR1 MDHEN and CDR2 SYDVKM. CDR3 length: 15 amino acids. Trimming took off 6 bases at V and 3 bases at J, with 18 bases between the two ends.

Turning to this clone: At one end, the junction sequence differs from germline, possibly due to a read error. The J gene is TRBJ1-3, the V gene TRBV19, with a possible D match to TRBD1 (6 bases). Germline V CDR1 and CDR2: LNHDA, SQIVND (reference sequence). There are 16 residues in the CDR3. The CDR3 bases are TGTGCCAGCAGTAAGGGGACATTTATGCCTGGAAACACCATATATTTT. It encodes CASSKGTFMPGNTIYF.

Of note for this clone: At one end the junction does not follow the germline gene, possibly because of a read error. The chain couples TRBV7-2 to TRBJ2-1; D remains unclear. The CDR3 spans 13 residues. Germline V gives CDR1 SGHTA, CDR2 FQGNSA. CDR3 region: CACSLEYYNEQFF. Written as DNA, the CDR3 is TGTGCCTGCAGCTTAGAATACTACAACGAGCAGTTCTTC.

The CDR3 spells CASSQDFAGEADTQYF. In DNA form, the CDR3 reads TGTGCCAGCAGCCAAGATTTCGCGGGAGAGGCAGATACGCAGTATTTT. This chain connects TRBV4-2 to TRBJ2-3, with 7 nucleotides matching TRBD2. The CDR3 sequence is 16 residues long. Trimming took 0 bases from V and 4 from J; bases not matched to a gene: 7. CDR1 and CDR2 (germline): LGHNA, YNFKEQ.

The CDR3 bases are TGTGCCAGCAGCTTAAACACAGGGTTGAACACTGAAGCTTTCTTT. Translation gives CASSLNTGLNTEAFF. The chain couples TRBV7-9 to TRBJ1-1, with a tentative D call TRBD1 (6 bases). The CDR3 extends over 15 amino acids. Germline CDR1 SEHNR, CDR2 FQNEAQ (reference sequence). V lost 2 bases and J 0 bases, leaving 10 bases between the germline ends.

CDR3 nucleotide sequence: TGTGCCAGCAAGGGGGAAAACATTCAGTACTTC. Translation gives CASKGENIQYF. The rearrangement links TRBV2 to TRBJ2-4; the D gene is possibly TRBD1 (6 bases). Germline V CDR1 and CDR2: SNHLY, FYNNEI. CDR3 length: 11 residues. The ends were cut back, 7 bases at V and 5 bases at J, with 6 bases in the middle.

This clone was seen more than once but under ten times. The chain is built from TRBV19 and TRBJ2-2; TRBD1 aligns across 8 bases. The CDR3 contains 15 residues. J lost 4 bases, V lost 3 bases, and 4 bases had no gene match. Germline CDR1 is LNHDA and CDR2 is SQIVND (reference sequence). The CDR3 bases are TGTGCCAGTAGTATTACAGGGGGGTTCACCGGGGAGCTGTTTTTT. It translates to CASSITGGFTGELFF.

The chain joins TRBV11-3 to TRBJ1-1; 7 positions agree with TRBD1. Germline V CDR1 and CDR2: SGHNT, YENEEA. V was pared by 2 bases and J by 5 bases, with 8 bases of the junction left unmatched. This CDR3 comprises 15 residues. CDR3 amino acids: CASSLFEGAQTEAFF. For the CDR3, the DNA is TGTGCCAGCAGCTTATTTGAGGGGGCGCAGACTGAAGCTTTCTTT. The full variable domain, in which reference TRBV11-3 and TRBJ1-1 provide the parts outside the CDR3, is EAGVVQSPRYKIIEKKQPVAFWCNPISGHNTLYWYLQNLGQGPELLIRYENEEAVDDSQLPKDRFSAERLKGVDSTLKIQPAELGDSAVYLCASSLFEGAQTEAFFGQGTRLTVV.